This is a list of T cell receptor beta chains from one sample in a study of neurological immune-mediated disorders. TCRdb re-derived calls from the 5' RACE reads in MiXCR, one entry per CDR3 protein. The data show roughly 30,000 distinct CDR3 sequences, 5.5% to 6% seen once. The sequencing sample was made of CD4+ T cells from blood. These receptors all come from a woman aged 45-65 years in good health. Both conserved end residues are part of each CDR3. Each record gives: J gene, V gene, CDR3 protein.

>TRBJ1-1|TRBV5-5
CASSPYRGMSTEAFF
>TRBJ2-3|TRBV5-1
CASSQAWPDTQYF
>TRBJ1-5|TRBV6-5
CASGDSWQPQHF
>TRBJ2-5|TRBV2
CASNFDPRETQYF
>TRBJ1-5|TRBV12-3/TRBV12-4
CASRGGEVSNQPQHF
>TRBJ1-5|TRBV29-1
CSVREGGLGTSQPQHF
>TRBJ2-3|TRBV4-3
CASSHTKSTDTQYF
>TRBJ2-5|TRBV5-4
CASSLVGRRVSETQYF
>TRBJ2-2|TRBV7-2
CASSSRSGGFGTGELFF
>TRBJ2-3|TRBV29-1
CSVEISTDTQYF
>TRBJ2-7|TRBV24-1
CATSATSAIHEQYF
>TRBJ2-1|TRBV5-6
CASSRPGGNEQFF
>TRBJ2-1|TRBV7-2
CASSSFGTSGSHF
>TRBJ2-7|TRBV2
CASSRSGTVTYEQYF
>TRBJ2-7|TRBV27
CASSLSTSTLDYEQYF
>TRBJ2-7|TRBV9
CASSLGTSAYEQYF
>TRBJ2-7|TRBV5-1
CASSPGTRGYYEQYF
>TRBJ2-1|TRBV14
CASSQIKRGGLNEQFF
>TRBJ1-5|TRBV5-8
CASSPDRGRAQAQHF
>TRBJ1-5|TRBV28
CASSSPGQGRTKQPQHF
>TRBJ1-5|TRBV28
CASSLIHRVVNQPQHF
>TRBJ2-7|TRBV7-7
CASSKNRGWEQYF
>TRBJ1-2|TRBV5-1
CASSKTSGQGSDGYTF
>TRBJ2-7|TRBV6-5
CASSYTQPGFRLYEQYF
>TRBJ1-1|TRBV6-5
CASSYAGQNTEAFF
>TRBJ1-2|TRBV28
CASSLSSGDYGYTF
>TRBJ2-5|TRBV12-3/TRBV12-4
CASSRDRLETQYF
>TRBJ2-7|TRBV7-2
CASSLAPSGVDEQYF
>TRBJ1-1|TRBV20-1
CSARGIGQNTEAFF
>TRBJ2-7|TRBV19
CASQPRGGSYEQYF
>TRBJ1-6|TRBV5-5
CASSLVRSGSPLHF
>TRBJ1-1|TRBV28
CASTVPAGRGRNSEAFF
>TRBJ1-5|TRBV20-1
CSASRQGGSNQPQHF
>TRBJ2-7|TRBV29-1
CSYQGQLSYEQYF